The 29 T cell receptor beta chains below were found in one sample sequenced in a study of blood T cell repertoires in COVID-19. The assay was immunoSEQ multiplex PCR, and TCRdb's table has in-frame clones only and misses some. The sample shows tens of thousands of clones, about 86% of them seen only once. The specimen sequenced was peripheral blood. These receptors were collected from an elderly man with active COVID-19.

This chain connects TRBV18 to TRBJ1-1, with unresolved D. Trimming took off 4 bases at V and 4 bases at J, with 7 bases between the two ends. Germline lookup yields CDR1 KGHSH and CDR2 LQKENI. CDR3 length: 12 residues. CDR3 region: CASSLLGTEAFF. DNA of the CDR3: TGTGCCAGCTCACTGCTCGGCACTGAAGCTTTCTTT.

Ten or more counts support this clone. This chain links TRBV2 with TRBJ1-5; a weak D match, TRBD1 (6 bases). V dropped 2 bases and J dropped 0 bases, with 11 bases sitting between them. The CDR3 runs to 16 residues. CDR1 and CDR2 (germline): SNHLY, FYNNEI. The CDR3 sequence: CASSERDTNSNQPQHF. In DNA form, the CDR3 reads TGTGCCAGCAGTGAAAGGGACACCAATAGCAATCAGCCCCAGCATTTT.

The table lists this clone with a few counts. The chain combines TRBV28 with TRBJ1-2; 7 nucleotides line up with TRBD1. This CDR3 spans 17 amino acids. Per the germline V gene, CDR1 is MDHEN and CDR2 is SYDVKM. Losses at the gene ends were 4 bases for V and 1 base for J; bases not matched to a gene: 12. CDR3 amino acids: CASSSATGLQGNYGYTF. The CDR3, as DNA: TGTGCCAGCAGTTCGGCGACAGGGTTACAGGGTAACTATGGCTACACCTTC.

The chain carries TRBV28 and TRBJ1-2; 8 bases are shared with TRBD1. CDR3 size: 15 residues. CDR1 MDHEN and CDR2 SYDVKM come from the germline V gene. V lost 2 bases, J lost 6 bases, and 8 bases stayed unmatched. CDR3 DNA sequence: TGTGCCAGCAGTTTAAGGGACAGGCGAGGCCATGGCTACACCTTC. It specifies CASSLRDRRGHGYTF.

This rearrangement joins TRBV4-2 to TRBJ1-4; tentatively, D is TRBD1 (5 bases). V shed 4 bases and J shed 8 bases, with 14 bases lying between them. In germline, CDR1 is LGHNA, CDR2 YNFKEQ. This CDR3 is 14 amino acids long. CDR3: CASSPPRVREKLFF. CDR3 bases: TGTGCCAGCAGCCCACCCAGGGTTAGGGAAAAACTGTTTTTT.

The rearrangement links TRBV28 to TRBJ2-5, with a weak D call TRBD1 (5 bases). Looked up from germline, CDR1 is MDHEN and CDR2 is SYDVKM. Between the trimmed V and J ends, which lost 2 bases and 1 base, there was a span of 14 bases. The CDR3 extends over 16 amino acids. The CDR3 loop reads CASSLRPGKGQETQYF. The CDR3 coding sequence is TGTGCCAGCAGTTTAAGGCCAGGGAAGGGCCAAGAGACCCAGTACTTC.

The rearrangement joins TRBV27 to TRBJ1-2, with D perhaps TRBD1 (6 bases). This CDR3 has 13 amino acids. Trimming pared 4 bases from V and 7 bases from J, leaving 13 bases between. CDR1 and CDR2 (germline): MNHEY, SMNVEV (reference sequence). The CDR3 protein is CASSYTGRGGYTF. CDR3 sequence (DNA): TGTGCCAGCAGTTACACAGGGAGGGGTGGCTACACCTTC.

This clone was observed a single time. The chain recombines TRBV4-2 with TRBJ1-4; D is undetermined. CDR3 length: 15 residues. Germline V CDR1 and CDR2: LGHNA, YNFKEQ. The ends were cut back, 0 bases at V and 4 bases at J, with 9 bases in the middle. The CDR3, as DNA: TGTGCCAGCAGCCAAGATGGCCGAAGTAATGAAAAACTGTTTTTT. Its translation: CASSQDGRSNEKLFF.

The chain joins TRBV4-2 to TRBJ2-7, with D unclear. The V gene's germline CDR1 is LGHNA and CDR2 YNFKEQ. V was pared by 0 bases and J by 0 bases, with 6 bases between. This CDR3 contains 14 residues. The CDR3 region is CASSQERNSYEQYF. DNA for the CDR3: TGTGCCAGCAGCCAAGAGAGGAACTCCTACGAGCAGTACTTC.

The J gene is TRBJ2-1, the V gene TRBV11-3; 7 bases match TRBD1. The CDR3 consists of 16 residues. The trim removed 2 bases at V and 6 bases at J, leaving 10 bases unmatched. Germline-derived CDR1 and CDR2 are SGHNT and YENEEA. The CDR3 region is CASSLSGPGGGNEQFF. Here the CDR3 DNA reads TGTGCCAGCAGCTTATCGGGGCCAGGGGGTGGCAATGAGCAGTTCTTC.

The CDR3 DNA reads TGTGCCAGCAGCTACGTACACGAAACTAATGAAAAACTGTTTTTT. Residues: CASSYVHETNEKLFF. The chain employs TRBV7-9 and TRBJ1-4; D unresolved. The length of the CDR3 is 15 residues. Germline assignment: CDR1 SEHNR and CDR2 FQNEAQ (reference sequence). The ends were cut back, 4 bases at V and 1 base at J, with 10 bases in the middle. The variable domain in full, with the rest retrieved from reference TRBV7-9 and TRBJ1-4, is DTGVSQNPRHKITKRGQNVTFRCDPISEHNRLYWYRQTLGQGPEFLTYFQNEAQLEKSRLLSDRFSAERPKGSFSTLEIQRTEQGDSAMYLCASSYVHETNEKLFFGSGTQLSVL.

The chain employs TRBV4-1 and TRBJ2-1; TRBD2 agrees at 8 bases. The junction had 12 bases not matched to a gene; V was cut back by 2 bases and J by 6 bases. The CDR3 sequence is 17 residues long. The germline CDR1 and CDR2 sequences are MGHRA and YSYEKL. The CDR3 DNA sequence: TGCGCCAGCAGCCAAACCCTTACCGGGAGGGTGGGCAATGAGCAGTTCTTC. It translates to CASSQTLTGRVGNEQFF.

The gene calls are TRBV7-9 and TRBJ2-1; TRBD2 agrees at 10 bases. The CDR3 runs 19 residues. The ends lost 1 base at V and 6 bases at J; junction bases unmatched: 15. From germline, CDR1 is SEHNR and CDR2 FQNEAQ (reference sequence). CDR3 in amino acids: CASSLVASGRGSSGNEQFF. In nucleotides, the CDR3 is TGTGCCAGCAGCTTAGTAGCTAGCGGGAGAGGAAGCTCGGGCAATGAGCAGTTCTTC. The full variable domain, completed using reference TRBV7-9 and TRBJ2-1, is DTGVSQNPRHKITKRGQNVTFRCDPISEHNRLYWYRQTLGQGPEFLTYFQNEAQLEKSRLLSDRFSAERPKGSFSTLEIQRTEQGDSAMYLCASSLVASGRGSSGNEQFFGPGTRLTVL.

This clone was observed a single time. The V and J genes are TRBV7-2 and TRBJ1-2; 11 bases match TRBD1. CDR3 size: 16 residues. Trimming took 8 bases from V and 8 from J; bases not matched to a gene: 16. From germline, CDR1 is SGHTA and CDR2 FQGNSA. The CDR3 region has the DNA TGTGCCAGCGGCCCGGACAGGGGGCGGATCTCTTTCGGCTACACCTTC. Its translation is CASGPDRGRISFGYTF.

This clone was counted only a few times. This sequence joins TRBV9 and TRBJ2-2, with D possibly matching TRBD2 (5 bases). Trimming left V 0 bases short and J 2 bases short, with 8 bases between. The CDR3 is made up of 15 amino acids. CDR1 and CDR2 from the germline V gene are SGDLS and YYNGEE. CDR3 nucleotide sequence: TGTGCCAGCAGCGTAGACCCGGGAAACACCGGGGAGCTGTTTTTT. Its translation: CASSVDPGNTGELFF.

This clone occurred a few times. The chain carries TRBV28 and TRBJ2-2, with TRBD1 as a possible D gene (5 bases). The germline CDR1 and CDR2 sequences are MDHEN and SYDVKM. Trimming cost V 5 bases and J 2 bases, with 12 bases left between them. The CDR3 is 15 residues long. CDR3 sequence reads: CASSRLDRNTGELFF. CDR3 nucleotides: TGTGCCAGCAGTCGACTCGACAGAAACACCGGGGAGCTGTTTTTT. The full variable domain, in which reference TRBV28 and TRBJ2-2 provide the parts outside the CDR3, is DVKVTQSSRYLVKRTGEKVFLECVQDMDHENMFWYRQDPGLGLRLIYFSYDVKMKEKGDIPEGYSVSREKKERFSLILESASTNQTSMYLCASSRLDRNTGELFFGEGSRLTVL.

The chain joins TRBV29-1 to TRBJ1-2, with TRBD1 matching over 7 bases. The CDR3 runs to 15 residues. The germline gives CDR1 SQVTM, CDR2 ANQGSEA. Trimming took 4 bases from V and 1 from J; bases not matched to a gene: 9. The CDR3 bases are TGCAGCGTTGGATCACCGGGACAGCGTAACTATGGCTACACCTTC. This sequence encodes CSVGSPGQRNYGYTF.

The chain combines TRBV6-2 or TRBV6-3 with TRBJ2-3, with 13 bases matching TRBD2. This CDR3 is built from 16 residues. V was pared by 6 bases and J by 2 bases, with 5 bases of the junction left unmatched. Germline CDR1 and CDR2: MNHEY and SVGEGT. The CDR3 here is CASSPGLAGVTDTQYF. In DNA form, the CDR3 reads TGTGCCAGCAGCCCCGGACTAGCGGGAGTCACAGATACGCAGTATTTT.

This chain connects TRBV7-9 to TRBJ2-7, with TRBD2 matching over 7 bases. J lost 5 bases, V lost 2 bases, and 9 bases had no gene match. CDR3 length equals 15 residues. Germline CDR1 is SEHNR and CDR2 is FQNEAQ (reference sequence). CDR3 bases: TGTGCCAGCAGCTTAAGTGGCGGGAGTGTCGACGAGCAGTACTTC. The encoded protein is CASSLSGGSVDEQYF.

This chain uses TRBV5-1 with TRBJ2-7; 13 bases are shared with TRBD2. Per the germline V gene, CDR1 is SGHRS and CDR2 is YFSETQ. This CDR3 spans 18 amino acids. Trimming at V came to 3 bases and at J to 1 base, leaving 10 bases not matched to a gene. The CDR3 sequence is CASSSTTSGRITSYEQYF. In nucleotides, the CDR3 is TGCGCCAGCAGCTCCACGACTAGCGGGAGGATCACTTCCTACGAGCAGTACTTC.

The chain joins TRBV7-2 to TRBJ1-4; 8 nucleotides match TRBD1. V gave up 5 bases and J gave up 7 bases; unmatched junction bases: 6. Germline V CDR1 and CDR2: SGHTA, FQGNSA. This CDR3 is 14 amino acids long. The chain's CDR3 is CASSQGARGEKLFF. As DNA, the CDR3 is TGTGCCAGCAGCCAGGGGGCGCGCGGTGAAAAACTGTTTTTT.

CDR3 residues: CASSVGTSEPGELFF. The CDR3 bases are TGTGCCAGCAGCGTAGGGACTAGCGAGCCCGGGGAGCTGTTTTTT. The chain links TRBV9 to TRBJ2-2, with 9 bases aligning to TRBD2. The V gene's germline CDR1 is SGDLS and CDR2 YYNGEE. V lost 0 bases to trimming and J lost 6 bases; unmatched junction nucleotides: 3. The CDR3 has 15 amino acids.

The genes are TRBV28 and TRBJ2-7, with 9 bases identical to TRBD2. Germline values: CDR1 MDHEN, CDR2 SYDVKM. This CDR3 region has 14 residues. V shed 5 bases, J shed 2 bases, and the junction held 4 bases outside the gene matches. The CDR3 bases are TGTGCCAGCAGTAGCGGGAGGCTACCCTACGAGCAGTACTTC. This gives the protein CASSSGRLPYEQYF.

This chain uses TRBV11-3 with TRBJ2-1, with D perhaps TRBD2 (6 bases). This CDR3 region has 17 residues. The V gene's germline CDR1 is SGHNT and CDR2 YENEEA. The V end was cut by 4 bases, the J end by 4 bases, with 20 bases between. CDR3 DNA sequence: TGTGCCAGCAGCTCCCGGATTACCGGGACTCTTTACAATGAGCAGTTCTTC. The encoded protein is CASSSRITGTLYNEQFF. Filled out from reference TRBV11-3 and TRBJ2-1, the complete variable domain reads EAGVVQSPRYKIIEKKQPVAFWCNPISGHNTLYWYLQNLGQGPELLIRYENEEAVDDSQLPKDRFSAERLKGVDSTLKIQPAELGDSAVYLCASSSRITGTLYNEQFFGPGTRLTVL.

This rearrangement joins TRBV27 to TRBJ2-1, with 13 bases lining up with TRBD2. The CDR3 is 19 residues long. Germline V gene sequence: CDR1 MNHEY, CDR2 SMNVEV (reference sequence). V was pared by 5 bases and J by 2 bases, with 12 bases of the junction left unmatched. The CDR3 bases are TGTGCCAGCAGTCCTCGATGGACTAGCGGGAGAAGGCCCTACAATGAGCAGTTCTTC. Translated, it gives CASSPRWTSGRRPYNEQFF.

The gene calls are TRBV12-5 and TRBJ2-3, with 8 nucleotides matching TRBD1. The length of the CDR3 is 15 residues. Trimming removed 10 bases from V and 3 bases from J; junction bases left unmatched: 12. Germline loops: CDR1 LGHNT, CDR2 FRNRAP. The CDR3 region has the DNA TGTGCTACAGCAGTCGGACAGGGTGGTACAGATACGCAGTATTTT. Its translation is CATAVGQGGTDTQYF.

In this sample, this clone turned up once. J is TRBJ1-2 and V is TRBV19; 7 positions agree with TRBD1. The CDR3 totals 13 residues. Germline V gene sequence: CDR1 LNHDA, CDR2 SQIVND (reference sequence). The junction had 8 bases not matched to a gene; V was cut back by 5 bases and J by 8 bases. CDR3 amino acids: CASSDFPTGGYTF. In nucleotides, the CDR3 is TGTGCCAGTAGTGACTTCCCGACAGGGGGCTACACCTTC.

This chain connects TRBV29-1 to TRBJ1-5, with 10 positions matching TRBD1. CDR1 is SQVTM, CDR2 ANQGSEA, per germline. The CDR3 has 15 residues. Trimming at V came to 5 bases and at J to 0 bases, leaving 4 bases not matched to a gene. The CDR3 nucleotides read TGCAGCGTTCGGGACAGGGGTTTTAGCAATCAGCCCCAGCATTTT. Translation gives CSVRDRGFSNQPQHF. Full variable domain (missing parts from reference TRBV29-1 and TRBJ1-5): SAVISQKPSRDICQRGTSLTIQCQVDSQVTMMFWYRQQPGQSLTLIATANQGSEATYESGFVIDKFPISRPNLTFSTLTVSNMSPEDSSIYLCSVRDRGFSNQPQHFGDGTRLSIL.

The rearrangement links TRBV9 to TRBJ2-5; 8 bases fit TRBD2. The length of the CDR3 is 16 residues. Per germline, CDR1 SGDLS and CDR2 YYNGEE. After removal of 4 bases from V and 4 bases from J, the junction contained 12 bases not matched to a gene. CDR3 nucleotide sequence: TGTGCCAGCAGCCAACCCCCGGGAGGGCCGGGAGAGACCCAGTACTTC. This translates into CASSQPPGGPGETQYF.